This TCR beta chain is from a study of blood T cell repertoires in COVID-19. Germline V CDR1 and CDR2: WNHNN, SYGVQD (reference sequence). The CDR3 has 14 amino acids. V gave up 6 bases and J gave up 7 bases; unmatched junction bases: 9. Authors' analysis steps: Estimation of nucleated cell counts was performed using reference gene primer amplification. Some clones are missing from TCRdb's copy, which holds only in-frame ones; the method was immunoSEQ multiplex PCR. For V, J and clone size, that table is used; D and trimming come from the DNA. The sample has around 92,000 clones, approximately 86% seen once.

The sequenced sample consisted of peripheral blood. The clonotype comes from a woman of 80 years or more with acute or convalescent COVID-19. The chain uses TRBV10-1 and TRBJ2-1; 7 nucleotides line up with TRBD1. In DNA form, the CDR3 reads TGCGCCAGCAGGGCGGGTAGGGGACAGAATGAGCAGTTCTTC. It translates to CASRAGRGQNEQFF.